This T cell receptor (beta chain) is from a study of blood T cell repertoires in COVID-19. Germline V gives CDR1 SGHTA, CDR2 FQGNSA. V lost 5 bases, J lost 4 bases, and 14 bases lay in between. The CDR3 consists of 15 residues. Repertoires were generated with immunoSEQ multiplex PCR, while TCRdb's copy carries only in-frame clones and drops some. The data hold just over 250,000 clones, with around 80% observed a single time. V gene TRBV7-2 combines with J gene TRBJ2-2; D may be TRBD1 (6 bases). Sample: PBMCs or T cells enriched from blood (not recorded which). The TCR originated in a man under 40 with acute COVID-19. The CDR3 here is CASSPRARGTGELFF. The CDR3 DNA reads as TGTGCCAGCAGCCCCCGTGCCAGGGGCACCGGGGAGCTGTTTTTT.